Listed below are T cell receptor beta chains from one sample, sequenced in a study of Ad26.COV2.S vaccination and SARS-CoV-2 variants. Data came from immunoSEQ multiplex PCR; TCRdb stores just in-frame clones and leaves some out. Of roughly 250,000 clones in the sample, around 85% are singletons; the top ten hold 2.9%. The sample here was peripheral blood, taken in a trial of Ad26.COV2.S vaccine versus placebo. All receptors derive from a person between 18 and 59 years old who received the Ad26.COV2.S COVID-19 vaccine or a placebo. The CDR3 runs from the conserved cysteine through the conserved F or W. Each record gives: V gene, D gene, clone size, J gene, CDR3 DNA, CDR3 protein. D genes are given only for firm matches. The size field is filled for only some rows; it gives once, few, many or a size class.

v_call: TRBV7-9
d_call: NA
clone_size: few
j_call: TRBJ2-7
cdr3_nt: TGTGCCAGCAGCCCAGGACAGTTATCCTACGAGCAGTACTTC
cdr3_aa: CASSPGQLSYEQYF

v_call: TRBV5-5
d_call: TRBD2
clone_size: NA
j_call: TRBJ2-5
cdr3_nt: TGTGCCAGCAGCTTGGGGGGACTAGCGGACCAAGAGACCCAGTACTTC
cdr3_aa: CASSLGGLADQETQYF

v_call: TRBV2
d_call: NA
clone_size: NA
j_call: TRBJ2-3
cdr3_nt: TGTGCCAGCAGTGAGAGGCCCCTCTTGGGCCGCAATACGCAGTATTTT
cdr3_aa: CASSERPLLGRNTQYF

v_call: TRBV7-9
d_call: TRBD1
clone_size: NA
j_call: TRBJ1-2
cdr3_nt: TGTGCCAGCAGCTTGGGGACAGCCTATGGCTACACCTTC
cdr3_aa: CASSLGTAYGYTF

v_call: TRBV9
d_call: NA
clone_size: NA
j_call: TRBJ2-1
cdr3_nt: TGTGCCAGCAGCCCCTCCCCCCTAGCTGCAAATGAGCAGTTCTTC
cdr3_aa: CASSPSPLAANEQFF

v_call: TRBV30
d_call: NA
clone_size: NA
j_call: TRBJ1-5
cdr3_nt: TGTGCCTGGAGTGTCCAGGGTATTCAGCCCCAGCATTTT
cdr3_aa: CAWSVQGIQPQHF

v_call: TRBV27
d_call: NA
clone_size: NA
j_call: TRBJ1-4
cdr3_nt: TGTGCCAGCAGGCCAACCGGCCGGGGGGAAAGACTGTTTTTT
cdr3_aa: CASRPTGRGERLFF

v_call: TRBV7-9
d_call: NA
clone_size: NA
j_call: TRBJ1-1
cdr3_nt: TGTGCCAGCAGGGTGGGACCGATGAACACTGAAGCTTTCTTT
cdr3_aa: CASRVGPMNTEAFF

v_call: TRBV18
d_call: TRBD1
clone_size: NA
j_call: TRBJ2-5
cdr3_nt: TGTGCCAGCTTACAGGGGCGTGGGGAGACCCAGTACTTC
cdr3_aa: CASLQGRGETQYF

v_call: TRBV7-3
d_call: TRBD1
clone_size: NA
j_call: TRBJ2-5
cdr3_nt: TGTGCCAGCAGCCCCGGACAGGGGGAGACCCAGTACTTC
cdr3_aa: CASSPGQGETQYF

v_call: TRBV6-2/TRBV6-3
d_call: TRBD2
clone_size: NA
j_call: TRBJ2-7
cdr3_nt: TGTGCCAGCAGTACGACTAGCGGGGCCCCCTACGAGCAGTACTTC
cdr3_aa: CASSTTSGAPYEQYF

v_call: TRBV6-5
d_call: TRBD1
clone_size: NA
j_call: TRBJ2-2
cdr3_nt: TGTGCCAGCAGTTACGGACAGGGGCGGACCGGGGAGCTGTTTTTT
cdr3_aa: CASSYGQGRTGELFF

v_call: TRBV7-2
d_call: TRBD1
clone_size: once
j_call: TRBJ2-7
cdr3_nt: TGTGCCAGCAGCGTTGACAGGGGGGACCACGAGCAGTACTTC
cdr3_aa: CASSVDRGDHEQYF

v_call: TRBV7-2
d_call: NA
clone_size: NA
j_call: TRBJ1-2
cdr3_nt: TGTGCCAGCAGCTTCCGAACTGCGGGGGATGGCTACACCTTC
cdr3_aa: CASSFRTAGDGYTF

v_call: TRBV6-6
d_call: TRBD1
clone_size: NA
j_call: TRBJ2-7
cdr3_nt: TGTGCCAGCAGTTACGCGGGACAGGGGAGCGAGCAGTACTTC
cdr3_aa: CASSYAGQGSEQYF

v_call: TRBV6-1
d_call: NA
clone_size: NA
j_call: TRBJ2-1
cdr3_nt: TGTGCCAGCAGTGATGCGAGGGTTGAGCAGTTCTTC
cdr3_aa: CASSDARVEQFF

v_call: TRBV5-1
d_call: TRBD1
clone_size: NA
j_call: TRBJ1-6
cdr3_nt: TGCGCCAGCAGCGTGGGGACAGGGGGTTTTTCACCCCTCCACTTT
cdr3_aa: CASSVGTGGFSPLHF

v_call: TRBV9
d_call: TRBD2
clone_size: NA
j_call: TRBJ2-2
cdr3_nt: TGTGCCAGCAGCCCATTGAGCGGGGCCCCCGGGGAGCTGTTTTTT
cdr3_aa: CASSPLSGAPGELFF

v_call: TRBV27
d_call: NA
clone_size: NA
j_call: TRBJ1-1
cdr3_nt: TGTGCCAGCAGTCTACGACCCCCTAGGGCGAACACTGAAGCTTTCTTT
cdr3_aa: CASSLRPPRANTEAFF

v_call: TRBV4-3
d_call: TRBD1
clone_size: NA
j_call: TRBJ1-5
cdr3_nt: TGCGCCAGCAGCCACGACACAGGGGATGGCCAGCCCCAGCATTTT
cdr3_aa: CASSHDTGDGQPQHF

v_call: TRBV4-2
d_call: NA
clone_size: NA
j_call: TRBJ1-2
cdr3_nt: TGTGCCAGCAGCCAAGGTCTCTACAGCCCTAACTATGGCTACACCTTC
cdr3_aa: CASSQGLYSPNYGYTF

v_call: TRBV9
d_call: NA
clone_size: once
j_call: TRBJ2-3
cdr3_nt: TGTGCCAGCAGCACCCGACCCTCTACTAGCACAGATACGCAGTATTTT
cdr3_aa: CASSTRPSTSTDTQYF

v_call: TRBV5-1
d_call: NA
clone_size: NA
j_call: TRBJ2-1
cdr3_nt: TGCGCCAGCAGCTTGGAGGGGATCGGCTACAATGAGCAGTTCTTC
cdr3_aa: CASSLEGIGYNEQFF

v_call: TRBV11-2
d_call: NA
clone_size: NA
j_call: TRBJ2-5
cdr3_nt: TGTGCCAGCAGCTTTTTCGCCAGGGTAGTGGAGACCCAGTACTTC
cdr3_aa: CASSFFARVVETQYF

v_call: TRBV18
d_call: NA
clone_size: NA
j_call: TRBJ2-1
cdr3_nt: TGTGCCAGCTCACCAAGGGTAGTCTGGCAGGGTTCCTACAATGAGCAGTTCTTC
cdr3_aa: CASSPRVVWQGSYNEQFF

v_call: TRBV5-1
d_call: TRBD2
clone_size: NA
j_call: TRBJ2-1
cdr3_nt: TGCGCCAGCAGCTCCGCCTGGCTAGCGGGGGGGAAAAGCTCCTACAATGAGCAGTTCTTC
cdr3_aa: CASSSAWLAGGKSSYNEQFF

v_call: TRBV27
d_call: NA
clone_size: NA
j_call: TRBJ2-2
cdr3_nt: TGTGCCAGCAGTTTCGGCAGCTACTACACCGGGGAGCTGTTTTTT
cdr3_aa: CASSFGSYYTGELFF

v_call: TRBV25-1
d_call: NA
clone_size: NA
j_call: TRBJ1-2
cdr3_nt: TGTGCCAGCAGTTCATGGGGAGGGGGGTATGGCTACACCTTC
cdr3_aa: CASSSWGGGYGYTF

v_call: TRBV21-1
d_call: NA
clone_size: NA
j_call: TRBJ2-5
cdr3_nt: TGTGCCAGACGGGACAGGGGGCATGAGACCCAGTACTTC
cdr3_aa: CARRDRGHETQYF

v_call: TRBV19
d_call: NA
clone_size: NA
j_call: TRBJ2-3
cdr3_nt: TGTGCCAGTAGGTTGGGGCCCGACCACACAGATACGCAGTATTTT
cdr3_aa: CASRLGPDHTDTQYF

v_call: TRBV5-1
d_call: NA
clone_size: once
j_call: TRBJ2-2
cdr3_nt: TGCGCCAGCACGAAGTACCCGAACACCGGGGAGCTGTTTTTT
cdr3_aa: CASTKYPNTGELFF

v_call: TRBV6-6
d_call: TRBD1
clone_size: NA
j_call: TRBJ1-2
cdr3_nt: TGTGCCAGCAGTTACGGACAGGGGCCGGGCTATGGCTACACCTTC
cdr3_aa: CASSYGQGPGYGYTF

v_call: TRBV18
d_call: NA
clone_size: once
j_call: TRBJ2-3
cdr3_nt: TGTGCCAGCTCACCACGACGGACAGATACGCAGTATTTT
cdr3_aa: CASSPRRTDTQYF

v_call: TRBV11-3
d_call: NA
clone_size: NA
j_call: TRBJ2-5
cdr3_nt: TGTGCCAGCAGCCAGGGGGGGACAGAAGAGACCCAGTACTTC
cdr3_aa: CASSQGGTEETQYF

v_call: TRBV7-2
d_call: NA
clone_size: NA
j_call: TRBJ2-1
cdr3_nt: TGTGCCAGCCGACCCCGGAGCTCCTACAATGAGCAGTTCTTC
cdr3_aa: CASRPRSSYNEQFF

v_call: TRBV19
d_call: NA
clone_size: NA
j_call: TRBJ1-5
cdr3_nt: TGTGCCAGTAGTATACGGGGAGATCAGCCCCAGCATTTT
cdr3_aa: CASSIRGDQPQHF

v_call: TRBV7-9
d_call: NA
clone_size: NA
j_call: TRBJ1-1
cdr3_nt: TGTGCCAGCAGCTCGGGAAGACAGATGAACACTGAAGCTTTCTTT
cdr3_aa: CASSSGRQMNTEAFF

v_call: TRBV7-2
d_call: TRBD1
clone_size: NA
j_call: TRBJ2-5
cdr3_nt: TGTGCCAGCAGCACAGGGGGTTCGGGGGACCAGTACTTC
cdr3_aa: CASSTGGSGDQYF